This TCR beta chain was documented in a study of shared clonotypes between healthy human individuals. Background on the study: The composition of the donors was a couple of women and a few men aged 18 to 49. Per-donor plates numbered three CD4 naive, three CD4 memory, two CD8 naive and one CD8 memory. General observations from the study: An expected dependence of interdonor clonotype sharing on sequencing depth was noted.

This table comes from immunoSEQ multiplex PCR, and its TCRdb copy is limited to in-frame clones, with some not included. The data hold more than 500,000 clones, with roughly 95% observed a single time. Donation came from healthy HIV-negative adults that had no recent acute infections or vaccinations. In regard to this clone: The target antigen is unknown.

V shed 2 bases and J shed 9 bases, with 23 bases lying between them. From germline, CDR1 is SGHVS and CDR2 FNYEAQ. This CDR3 comprises 17 residues. The chain carries TRBV7-6 and TRBJ2-1, with D maybe TRBD2 (5 bases). The sequenced material came from naive CD4+ T cells sorted from blood. Indicated subset: CD45RA+ positively selected. The receptor's source is a woman younger than 45 in good health. CDR3 sequence: CASSLISAGAQMFEQFF. In DNA form, the CDR3 reads TGTGCCAGCAGCTTAATTTCTGCGGGTGCGCAAATGTTTGAGCAGTTCTTC.